These 14 T cell receptor beta chains originate from one sample sequenced in a study of cytomegalovirus exposure and HLA in healthy donors. Use of 60 Vbeta and 13 Jbeta primers characterized the PCR. Measured with immunoSEQ multiplex PCR; TCRdb has only the in-frame clones, and not every one. The sample shows approximately 84,000 clones, around 68% of them seen only once. Input material: PBMCs. These receptors came from a middle-aged man in good health and CMV-seropositive.

V is TRBV7-9 and J is TRBJ1-2; D not certain. CDR1 SEHNR and CDR2 FQNEAQ come from the germline V gene (reference sequence). Trimming removed 8 bases from V and 6 bases from J, with 19 bases in between. The CDR3 consists of 14 residues. The CDR3 DNA is TGTGCCAGCGGTGGTGGACCGCCCGGGGATGGCTACACCTTC. Translated, it gives CASGGGPPGDGYTF.

The rearrangement uses TRBV7-9 and TRBJ2-2; 7 bases are shared with TRBD2. The V and J ends lost 5 bases and 3 bases, in that order; junction bases with no gene match: 6. This CDR3 has 15 residues. Per the germline V gene, CDR1 is SEHNR and CDR2 is FQNEAQ (reference sequence). CDR3 nucleotide sequence: TGTGCCAGCAGCCCCCGGGACTACTACACCGGGGAGCTGTTTTTT. Protein product: CASSPRDYYTGELFF.

V gene TRBV5-5 combines with J gene TRBJ2-7, with TRBD1 matching over 7 bases. This CDR3 has 13 amino acids. CDR1 and CDR2 from the germline V gene are SGHKS and YYEKEE (reference sequence). V lost 3 bases, J lost 7 bases, and 7 bases stayed unmatched. The CDR3 loop is CASSSTGFWEQYF. CDR3 coding DNA: TGTGCCAGCAGCTCGACAGGGTTCTGGGAGCAGTACTTC.

This clone was counted a few times. The chain carries TRBV6-5 and TRBJ2-1, with 8 nucleotides matching TRBD2. This CDR3 has 14 amino acids. The germline gives CDR1 MNHEY, CDR2 SVGAGI. J lost 2 bases, V lost 7 bases, and 4 bases had no gene match. CDR3 DNA sequence: TGTGCCAGCAATTCGGGGGGGCCCTACAATGAGCAGTTCTTC. It is translated as CASNSGGPYNEQFF.

The chain links TRBV5-4 to TRBJ2-7; 7 nucleotides align to TRBD1. In germline, CDR1 is SGHNT, CDR2 YYREEE (reference sequence). V dropped 0 bases and J dropped 4; count of bases not matched to a gene: 4. The length of the CDR3 is 14 residues. The CDR3 DNA follows: TGTGCCAGCAGCTTGGGACAGGGAGTTTACGAGCAGTACTTC. Residues: CASSLGQGVYEQYF.

This chain joins TRBV11-3 and TRBJ2-5; 11 bases line up with TRBD1. Germline V gene sequence: CDR1 SGHNT, CDR2 YENEEA. V lost 2 bases and J lost 2; bases outside the gene matches: 7. The CDR3 totals 17 residues. The CDR3 loop reads CASSLRRGTGGQETQYF. CDR3 coding DNA: TGTGCCAGCAGCTTACGTCGGGGGACAGGGGGACAAGAGACCCAGTACTTC.

The gene calls are TRBV2 and TRBJ1-2, with D tentatively TRBD1 (6 bases). V lost 3 bases, J lost 6 bases, and 20 bases lay in between. Looked up from germline, CDR1 is SNHLY and CDR2 is FYNNEI. The length of the CDR3 is 16 residues. CDR3 DNA sequence: TGTGCCAGCAGTGAGCCCTCTAACAGGGATCTCGATGGCTACACCTTC. Amino acids: CASSEPSNRDLDGYTF.

The chain uses TRBV15 and TRBJ1-2; D is possibly TRBD1 (5 bases). Trimming took 0 bases from V and 4 from J, leaving 12 bases between them. Germline lookup yields CDR1 LNHNV and CDR2 YYDKDF (reference sequence). This CDR3 comprises 15 residues. CDR3 in DNA: TGTGCCACCAGCAGAGATCTTCAAGACAGCTATGGCTACACCTTC. The encoded protein is CATSRDLQDSYGYTF.

The rearrangement links TRBV28 to TRBJ1-5; D is undetermined. There are 15 residues in the CDR3. Germline V lookup: CDR1 MDHEN, CDR2 SYDVKM. V was trimmed by 3 bases and J by 0 bases, leaving 9 bases between them. The CDR3 reads CASSFRANSNQPQHF. CDR3 DNA sequence: TGTGCCAGCAGTTTTCGAGCTAATAGCAATCAGCCCCAGCATTTT.

The genes are TRBV20-1 and TRBJ2-5, with 7 bases aligning to TRBD2. CDR1 and CDR2 (germline): DFQATT, SNEGSKA (reference sequence). The length of the CDR3 is 11 residues. The trim removed 3 bases at V and 5 bases at J, leaving 0 bases unmatched. CDR3 sequence reads: CSASGRETQYF. Here the CDR3 DNA reads TGCAGTGCTAGCGGGAGGGAGACCCAGTACTTC.

The sample holds one count of this clone. This chain joins TRBV9 and TRBJ2-7, with 9 bases fitting TRBD1. Trimming removed 2 bases from V and 5 bases from J; junction bases left unmatched: 8. CDR3 size: 15 residues. The germline gives CDR1 SGDLS, CDR2 YYNGEE. The CDR3 here is CASSVGQGHLNEQYF. In DNA form, the CDR3 reads TGTGCCAGCAGCGTGGGACAGGGCCATCTGAACGAGCAGTACTTC.

The chain recombines TRBV7-6 with TRBJ2-6; D not certain. This CDR3 is built from 16 residues. Trimming stripped 5 bases from V and 0 bases from J, with 11 bases between. Looked up from germline, CDR1 is SGHVS and CDR2 is FNYEAQ. The CDR3 is CASSQRRSSGANVLTF. The DNA of the CDR3 is TGTGCCAGCAGCCAGCGACGCTCCTCTGGGGCCAACGTCCTGACTTTC.

This clone has only a few counts. The V gene is TRBV10-3, the J gene TRBJ2-7, with 10 bases lining up with TRBD1. This CDR3 contains 14 residues. Germline V CDR1 and CDR2: ENHRY, SYGVKD. V shed 5 bases, J shed 9 bases, and the junction held 10 bases outside the gene matches. The CDR3 coding sequence is TGTGCCATCAGTCCGACAGGGGGCGGAACTGGGCAGTACTTC. It yields the protein CAISPTGGGTGQYF.

The chain is built from TRBV7-8 and TRBJ2-1; D possibly corresponds to TRBD1 (5 bases). V lost 5 bases, J lost 6 bases, and 11 bases lay in between. The CDR3 contains 13 residues. The V gene's germline CDR1 is SGHVS and CDR2 FQNEAQ. The CDR3 DNA reads as TGTGCCAGCAGCGCAGTCCAGGGCAATGAGCAGTTCTTC. It translates to CASSAVQGNEQFF.